This TCR beta chain was retrieved from a study of CD8 T cells in Susac syndrome. The CD8+ and CD4+ T cells were negatively isolated, with the TEMRA cells enriched by FACS. V was shortened by 8 bases and J by 1 base, with 14 bases between the two germline ends. There are 13 residues in the CDR3. Germline V gene sequence: CDR1 GTSNPN, CDR2 SVGIG (reference sequence). Points from the study as a whole: The study acknowledged a relatively small number of individuals in its TCR sequencing and HLA analysis.

RNA was extracted with the RNeasy kit, and a quantity of roughly 0.45 to 1 ug was reverse transcribed using random hexamers. Amplification of TCR beta CDR3 by immunoSEQ multiplex PCR spanned 54 Vbeta and 13 Jbeta. TCRdb re-derived calls from the immunoSEQ multiplex PCR reads in MiXCR, one entry per CDR3 protein. The repertoire holds 90,000 to 150,000 distinct CDR3 sequences, with approximately 90% as singletons. For this clonotype: The antigen is unknown.

The V gene is TRBV30, the J gene TRBJ1-1; D is unclear. This sequence was found in a human donor in good health. The material sequenced was CD8+ T cells from PBMCs. CDR3 DNA sequence: TGTGCCCTTGGAGTCACGAAGAACACTGAAGCTTTCTTT. Translating it yields CALGVTKNTEAFF.